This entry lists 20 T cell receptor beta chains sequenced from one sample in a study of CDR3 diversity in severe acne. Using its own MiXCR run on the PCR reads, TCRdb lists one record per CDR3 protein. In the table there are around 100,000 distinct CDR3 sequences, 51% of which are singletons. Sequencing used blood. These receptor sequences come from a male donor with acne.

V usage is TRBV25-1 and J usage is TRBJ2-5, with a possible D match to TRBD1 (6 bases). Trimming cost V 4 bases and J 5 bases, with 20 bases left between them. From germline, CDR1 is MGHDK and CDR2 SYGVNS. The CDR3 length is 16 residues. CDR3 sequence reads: CASSAAVGASRETQYF. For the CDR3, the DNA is TGTGCCAGCAGTGCTGCTGTGGGGGCCTCAAGGGAGACCCAGTACTTC.

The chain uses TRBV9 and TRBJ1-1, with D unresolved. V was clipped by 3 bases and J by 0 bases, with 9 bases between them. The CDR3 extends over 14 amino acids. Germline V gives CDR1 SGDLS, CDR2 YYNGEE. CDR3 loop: CASSDTYLNTEAFF. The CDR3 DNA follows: TGTGCCAGCAGCGACACCTACTTGAACACTGAAGCTTTCTTT. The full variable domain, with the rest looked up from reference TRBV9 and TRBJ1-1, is DSGVTQTPKHLITATGQRVTLRCSPRSGDLSVYWYQQSLDQGLQFLIQYYNGEERAKGNILERFSAQQFPDLHSELNLSSLELGDSALYFCASSDTYLNTEAFFGQGTRLTVV.

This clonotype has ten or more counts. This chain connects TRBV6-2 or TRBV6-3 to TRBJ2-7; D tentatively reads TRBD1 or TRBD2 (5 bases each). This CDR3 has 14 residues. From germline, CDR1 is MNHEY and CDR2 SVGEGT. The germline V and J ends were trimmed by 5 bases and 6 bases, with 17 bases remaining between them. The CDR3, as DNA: TGTGCCAGCAGTCGGGACGGGATTTCGGGCGAGCAGTACTTC. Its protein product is CASSRDGISGEQYF.

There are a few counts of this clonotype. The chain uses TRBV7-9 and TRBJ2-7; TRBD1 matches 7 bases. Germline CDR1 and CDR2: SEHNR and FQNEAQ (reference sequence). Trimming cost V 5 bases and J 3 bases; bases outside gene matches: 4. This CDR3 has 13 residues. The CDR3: CASSPGQFYEQYF. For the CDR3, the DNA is TGTGCCAGCAGCCCGGGACAGTTCTACGAGCAGTACTTC.

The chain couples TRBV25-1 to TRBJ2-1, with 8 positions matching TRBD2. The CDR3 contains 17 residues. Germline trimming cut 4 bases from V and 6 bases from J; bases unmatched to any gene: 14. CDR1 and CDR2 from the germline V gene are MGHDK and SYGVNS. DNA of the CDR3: TGTGCCAGCAGTGTCAAAACCCGACTCGCGGGAGGCAATGAGCAGTTCTTC. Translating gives CASSVKTRLAGGNEQFF.

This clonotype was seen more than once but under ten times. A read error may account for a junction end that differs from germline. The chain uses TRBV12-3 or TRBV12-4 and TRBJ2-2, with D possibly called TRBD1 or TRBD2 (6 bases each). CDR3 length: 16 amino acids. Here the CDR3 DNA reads TGTGCCATCAGTGAGTCAACGGGGGCAGACACCGGGGAGCTGTTTTTT. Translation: CAISESTGADTGELFF.

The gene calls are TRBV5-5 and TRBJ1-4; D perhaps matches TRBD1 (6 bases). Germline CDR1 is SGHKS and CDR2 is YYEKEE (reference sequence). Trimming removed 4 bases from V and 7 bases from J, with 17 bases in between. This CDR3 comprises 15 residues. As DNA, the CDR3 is TGTGCCAGCAGCCCAGGGGCCTACGGGGCTGAAAAACTGTTTTTT. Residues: CASSPGAYGAEKLFF.

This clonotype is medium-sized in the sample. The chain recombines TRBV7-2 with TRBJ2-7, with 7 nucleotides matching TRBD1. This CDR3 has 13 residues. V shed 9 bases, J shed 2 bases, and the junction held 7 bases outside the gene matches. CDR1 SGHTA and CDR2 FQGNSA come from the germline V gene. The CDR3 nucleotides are TGTGCCAGTAGTCCAGGGGGTACCTACGAGCAGTACTTC. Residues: CASSPGGTYEQYF.

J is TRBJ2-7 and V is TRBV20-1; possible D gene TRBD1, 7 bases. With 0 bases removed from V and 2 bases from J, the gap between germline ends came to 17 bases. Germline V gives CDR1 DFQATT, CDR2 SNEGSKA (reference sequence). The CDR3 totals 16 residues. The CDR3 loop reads CSAREAGGTETYEQYF. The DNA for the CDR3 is TGCAGTGCTAGAGAAGCAGGGGGGACAGAAACCTACGAGCAGTACTTC.

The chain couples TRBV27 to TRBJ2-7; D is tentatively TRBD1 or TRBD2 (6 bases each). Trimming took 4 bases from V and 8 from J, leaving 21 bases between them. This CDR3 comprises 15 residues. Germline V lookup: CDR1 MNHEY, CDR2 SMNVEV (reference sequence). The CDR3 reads CASSSTPGGGYKQYF. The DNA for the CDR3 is TGTGCCAGCAGTTCGACCCCCGGGGGCGGATACAAGCAGTACTTC.

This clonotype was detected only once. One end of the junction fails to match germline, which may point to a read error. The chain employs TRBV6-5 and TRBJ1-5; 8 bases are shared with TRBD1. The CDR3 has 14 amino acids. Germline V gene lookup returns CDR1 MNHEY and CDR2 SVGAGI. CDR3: CTRDRDRTSQPQHF. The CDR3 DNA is TGTACCAGGGACCGGGACAGGACGTCTCAGCCCCAGCATTTT.

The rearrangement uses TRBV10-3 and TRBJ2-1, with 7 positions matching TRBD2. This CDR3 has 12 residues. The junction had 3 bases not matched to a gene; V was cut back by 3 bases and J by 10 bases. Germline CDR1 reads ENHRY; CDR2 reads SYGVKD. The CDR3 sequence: CAISDRTREQFF. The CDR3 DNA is TGTGCCATCAGTGATCGGACTAGGGAGCAGTTCTTC.

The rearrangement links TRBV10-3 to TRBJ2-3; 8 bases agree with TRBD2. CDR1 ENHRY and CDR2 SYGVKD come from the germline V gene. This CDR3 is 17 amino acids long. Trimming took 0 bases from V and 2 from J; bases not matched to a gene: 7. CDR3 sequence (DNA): TGTGCCATCAGTGAGTCGAGCGGGGGAGGCAACACAGATACGCAGTATTTT. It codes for CAISESSGGGNTDTQYF.

The CDR3 loop reads CAISARVDEQYF. The CDR3 DNA follows: TGTGCCATCAGCGCTAGGGTAGACGAGCAGTACTTC. This rearrangement joins TRBV10-3 to TRBJ2-7; D remains ambiguous. V shed 6 bases and J shed 5 bases, with 11 bases lying between them. The CDR3 is 12 residues long. Germline CDR1 and CDR2: ENHRY and SYGVKD.

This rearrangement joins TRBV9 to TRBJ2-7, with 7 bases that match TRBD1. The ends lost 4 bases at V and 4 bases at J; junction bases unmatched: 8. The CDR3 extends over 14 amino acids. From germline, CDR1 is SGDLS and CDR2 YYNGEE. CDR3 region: CASSLRDSPYEQYF. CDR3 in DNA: TGTGCCAGCAGCTTACGGGACAGTCCATACGAGCAGTACTTC.

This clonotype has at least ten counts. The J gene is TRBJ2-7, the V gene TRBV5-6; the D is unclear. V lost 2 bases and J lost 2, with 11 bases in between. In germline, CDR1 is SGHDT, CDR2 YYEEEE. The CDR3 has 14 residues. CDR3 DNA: TGTGCCAGCAGCTTTTTAGGCAGTACCTACGAGCAGTACGTC. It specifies CASSFLGSTYEQYV.

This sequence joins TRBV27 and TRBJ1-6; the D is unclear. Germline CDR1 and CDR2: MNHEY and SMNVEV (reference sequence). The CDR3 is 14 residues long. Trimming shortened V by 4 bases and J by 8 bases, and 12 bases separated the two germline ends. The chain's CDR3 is CASSSRSRYSPLHF. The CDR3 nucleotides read TGTGCCAGCAGTTCCCGGAGTCGATATTCACCCCTCCACTTT.

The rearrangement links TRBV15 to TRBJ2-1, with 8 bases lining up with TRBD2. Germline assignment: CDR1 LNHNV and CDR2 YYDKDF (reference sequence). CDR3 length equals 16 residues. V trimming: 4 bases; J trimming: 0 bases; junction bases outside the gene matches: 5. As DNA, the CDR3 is TGTGCCACCAGCAACCCTCGGGGGGGCTCCTACAATGAGCAGTTCTTC. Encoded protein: CATSNPRGGSYNEQFF.

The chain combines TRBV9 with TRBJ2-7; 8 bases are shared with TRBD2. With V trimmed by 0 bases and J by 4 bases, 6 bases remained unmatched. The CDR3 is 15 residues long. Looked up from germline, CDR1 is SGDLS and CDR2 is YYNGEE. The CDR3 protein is CASSVAGLGPYEQYF. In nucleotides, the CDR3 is TGTGCCAGCAGCGTAGCGGGACTAGGACCTTACGAGCAGTACTTC. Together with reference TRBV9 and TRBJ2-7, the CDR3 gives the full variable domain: DSGVTQTPKHLITATGQRVTLRCSPRSGDLSVYWYQQSLDQGLQFLIQYYNGEERAKGNILERFSAQQFPDLHSELNLSSLELGDSALYFCASSVAGLGPYEQYFGPGTRLTVT.

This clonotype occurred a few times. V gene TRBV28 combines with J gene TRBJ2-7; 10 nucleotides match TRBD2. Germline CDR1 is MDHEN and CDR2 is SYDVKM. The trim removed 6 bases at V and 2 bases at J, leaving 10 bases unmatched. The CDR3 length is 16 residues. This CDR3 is CASSLLAGTLTYEQYF. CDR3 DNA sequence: TGTGCCAGCAGCCTACTAGCGGGAACTCTTACCTACGAGCAGTACTTC. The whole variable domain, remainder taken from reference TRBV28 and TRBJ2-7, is DVKVTQSSRYLVKRTGEKVFLECVQDMDHENMFWYRQDPGLGLRLIYFSYDVKMKEKGDIPEGYSVSREKKERFSLILESASTNQTSMYLCASSLLAGTLTYEQYFGPGTRLTVT.